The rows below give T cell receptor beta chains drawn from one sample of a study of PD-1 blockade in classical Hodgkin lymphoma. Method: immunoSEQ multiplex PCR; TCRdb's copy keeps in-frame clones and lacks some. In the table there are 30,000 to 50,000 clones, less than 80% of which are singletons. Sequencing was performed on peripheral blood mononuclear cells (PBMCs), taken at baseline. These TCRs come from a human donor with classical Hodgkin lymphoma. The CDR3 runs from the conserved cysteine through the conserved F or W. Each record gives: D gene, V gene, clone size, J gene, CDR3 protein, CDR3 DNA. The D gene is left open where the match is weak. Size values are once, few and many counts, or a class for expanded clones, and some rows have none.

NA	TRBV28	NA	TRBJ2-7	CATLRRAFLYREQYF	TGTGCCACCTTACGCCGGGCTTTTCTCTATAGGGAGCAGTACTTC
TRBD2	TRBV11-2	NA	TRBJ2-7	CASSFGLVLEQYF	TGTGCCAGCAGCTTTGGACTAGTTCTCGAGCAGTACTTC
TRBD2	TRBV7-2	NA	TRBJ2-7	CASSSRVAGVYEQYF	TGTGCCAGCAGCAGCCGAGTAGCGGGAGTGTACGAGCAGTACTTC
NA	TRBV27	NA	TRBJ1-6	CASSLFYGVGSPLHF	TGTGCCAGCAGTTTGTTTTATGGGGTGGGTTCACCCCTCCACTTT
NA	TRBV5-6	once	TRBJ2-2	CASSPTWGTGELFF	TGTGCCAGCAGCCCGACGTGGGGCACCGGGGAGCTGTTTTTT
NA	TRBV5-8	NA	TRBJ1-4	CASSFSRQLNEKLFF	TGTGCCAGCAGCTTTAGTCGGCAGTTAAATGAAAAACTGTTTTTT
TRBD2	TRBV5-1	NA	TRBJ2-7	CASSLSSGYEQYF	TGCGCCAGCAGCTTGTCTAGCGGCTACGAGCAGTACTTC
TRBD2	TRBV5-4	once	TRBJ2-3	CASSFGTSGRGGTDTQYF	TGTGCCAGCAGCTTCGGGACTAGCGGGAGAGGAGGCACAGATACGCAGTATTTT
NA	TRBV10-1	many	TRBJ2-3	CASSVGGDTDTQYF	TGCGCCAGCAGTGTGGGGGGAGACACAGATACGCAGTATTTT
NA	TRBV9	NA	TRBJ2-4	CASSPDRRQGHQNIQYF	TGTGCCAGCAGCCCAGACAGAAGGCAAGGCCATCAAAACATTCAGTACTTC
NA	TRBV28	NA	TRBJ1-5	CASSPADQPQHF	TGTGCCAGCAGTCCTGCGGATCAGCCCCAGCATTTT
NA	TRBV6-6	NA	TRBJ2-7	CASSRTGAYEQYF	TGTGCCAGCAGCCGGACTGGAGCCTACGAGCAGTACTTC
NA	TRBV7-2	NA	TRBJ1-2	CASSPTANNYGYTF	TGTGCCAGCAGCCCCACGGCTAATAACTATGGCTACACCTTC
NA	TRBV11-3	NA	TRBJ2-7	CASSLRGRLERYEQYF	TGTGCCAGCAGCTTAAGGGGCAGATTGGAACGGTACGAGCAGTACTTC
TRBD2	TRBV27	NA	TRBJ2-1	CASRRSLAGVGSYNEQFF	TGTGCCAGCAGGAGGTCACTAGCGGGAGTGGGATCCTACAATGAGCAGTTCTTC
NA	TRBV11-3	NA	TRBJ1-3	CASSPAGGRLSGNTIYF	TGTGCCAGCAGCCCGGCTGGGGGACGGCTCTCTGGAAACACCATATATTTT
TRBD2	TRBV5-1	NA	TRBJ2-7	CASSLVGGGDEQYF	TGCGCCAGCAGCTTGGTTGGGGGAGGGGACGAGCAGTACTTC
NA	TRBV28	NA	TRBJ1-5	CASSFGGYSNQPQHF	TGTGCCAGCAGTTTCGGGGGTTATAGCAATCAGCCCCAGCATTTT
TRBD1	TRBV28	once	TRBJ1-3	CASSVTGAPGNTIYF	TGTGCCAGCAGTGTTACAGGGGCCCCTGGAAACACCATATATTTT
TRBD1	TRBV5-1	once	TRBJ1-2	CASSLAGDRGRGGYTF	TGCGCCAGCAGCTTGGCAGGGGACAGGGGGCGCGGTGGCTACACCTTC
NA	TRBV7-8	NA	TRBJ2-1	CASSLKGLGQFF	TGTGCCAGCAGCTTGAAAGGGCTAGGGCAGTTCTTC
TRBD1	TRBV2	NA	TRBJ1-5	CASRRTGAGNQPQHF	TGTGCCAGCAGAAGGACAGGGGCGGGCAATCAGCCCCAGCATTTT
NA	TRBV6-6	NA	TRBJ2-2	CASSYLDGELFF	TGTGCCAGCAGTTACTTGGATGGGGAGCTGTTTTTT
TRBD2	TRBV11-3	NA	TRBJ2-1	CASSSGTSGNNNEQFF	TGTGCCAGCAGCTCCGGGACTAGCGGGAATAACAATGAGCAGTTCTTC
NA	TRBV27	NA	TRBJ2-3	CASTPGPRGTDTQYF	TGTGCCAGCACCCCGGGCCCCCGAGGGACAGATACGCAGTATTTT
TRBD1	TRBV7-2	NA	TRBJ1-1	CASSSNQGALRTEAFF	TGTGCCAGCAGCTCCAATCAGGGGGCGCTAAGGACTGAAGCTTTCTTT
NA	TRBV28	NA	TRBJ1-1	CASSLPGLGSTEAFF	TGTGCCAGCAGTTTGCCCGGACTAGGAAGCACTGAAGCTTTCTTT
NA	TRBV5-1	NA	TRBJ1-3	CASSFTGSGNTIYF	TGCGCCAGCAGCTTTACAGGGAGCGGTAACACCATATATTTT
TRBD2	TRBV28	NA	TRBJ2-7	CASSATSGSSREQYF	TGTGCCAGCAGTGCAACTAGCGGGAGTTCACGCGAGCAGTACTTC
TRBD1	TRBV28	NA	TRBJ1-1	CASSRGQVGPRNTEAFF	TGTGCCAGCAGCCGGGGACAGGTGGGACCGCGGAACACTGAAGCTTTCTTT
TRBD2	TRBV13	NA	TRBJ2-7	CASRRLAEAYEQYF	TGTGCCAGCAGGAGACTAGCGGAGGCCTACGAGCAGTACTTC
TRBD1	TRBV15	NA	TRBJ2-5	CATSRNRDRGETQYF	TGTGCCACCAGCAGAAACCGGGACAGGGGAGAGACCCAGTACTTC
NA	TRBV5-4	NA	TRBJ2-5	CASSLVGEETQYF	TGTGCCAGCAGCTTGGTGGGGGAAGAGACCCAGTACTTC
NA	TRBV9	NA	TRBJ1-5	CASSVDLGVGQPQHF	TGTGCCAGCAGCGTAGACTTGGGGGTAGGTCAGCCCCAGCATTTT
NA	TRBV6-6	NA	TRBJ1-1	CASSSVQNTEAFF	TGTGCCAGCAGTTCTGTACAGAACACTGAAGCTTTCTTT
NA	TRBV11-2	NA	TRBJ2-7	CASSLGRNNEQYF	TGTGCCAGCAGCTTAGGGCGGAATAACGAGCAGTACTTC
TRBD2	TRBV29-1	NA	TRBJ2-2	CSAGLAGVTGELFF	TGCAGCGCTGGACTAGCGGGAGTCACCGGGGAGCTGTTTTTT
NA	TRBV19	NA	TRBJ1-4	CATQSAGAADEKLFF	TGTGCCACCCAAAGCGCAGGGGCCGCGGATGAAAAACTGTTTTTT
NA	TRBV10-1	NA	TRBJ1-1	CASSESGMKAFF	TGCGCCAGCAGTGAGTCGGGGATGAAGGCTTTCTTT
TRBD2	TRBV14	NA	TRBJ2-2	CASSPGLAGGPIGELFF	TGTGCCAGCAGCCCGGGACTAGCGGGAGGGCCAATCGGGGAGCTGTTTTTT
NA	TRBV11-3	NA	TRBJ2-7	CASSLGDGYEQYF	TGTGCCAGCAGCTTAGGGGACGGCTACGAGCAGTACTTC
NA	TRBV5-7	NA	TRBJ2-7	CASSADCAYEQYF	TGTGCCAGCAGTGCGGACTGCGCCTACGAGCAGTACTTC
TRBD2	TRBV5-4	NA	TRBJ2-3	CASRNLAGGPADTQYF	TGTGCCAGCAGGAACCTAGCGGGAGGGCCGGCAGATACGCAGTATTTT
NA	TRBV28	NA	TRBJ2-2	CASTGRTWGYTGELFF	TGTGCCAGCACGGGACGCACTTGGGGGTACACCGGGGAGCTGTTTTTT
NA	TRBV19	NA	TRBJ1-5	CASSRLQGNSNQPQHF	TGTGCCAGTAGTCGTCTCCAGGGAAATAGCAATCAGCCCCAGCATTTT
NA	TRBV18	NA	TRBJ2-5	CASSAGWGETQYF	TGTGCCAGCTCAGCAGGGTGGGGAGAGACCCAGTACTTC
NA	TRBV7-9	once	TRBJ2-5	CASSPTGRETQYF	TGTGCCAGCAGCCCAACAGGGAGAGAGACCCAGTACTTC
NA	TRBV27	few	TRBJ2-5	CASSLWGEETQYF	TGTGCCAGCAGTTTATGGGGGGAAGAGACCCAGTACTTC
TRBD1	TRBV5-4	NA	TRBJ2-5	CASSRDSQETQYF	TGTGCCAGCAGCCGGGACAGCCAAGAGACCCAGTACTTC
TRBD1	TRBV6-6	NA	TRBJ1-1	CASRPTGGITEAFF	TGTGCCAGCAGACCTACAGGGGGAATCACTGAAGCTTTCTTT
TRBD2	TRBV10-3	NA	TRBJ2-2	CAITGTSGATGELFF	TGTGCCATCACAGGGACTAGCGGGGCCACCGGGGAGCTGTTTTTT
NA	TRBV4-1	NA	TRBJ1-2	CASSQAGSYGYTF	TGCGCCAGCAGCCAAGCAGGGTCCTATGGCTACACCTTC
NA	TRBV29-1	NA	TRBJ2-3	CSVERGSTDTQYF	TGCAGCGTTGAGAGGGGTAGCACAGATACGCAGTATTTT
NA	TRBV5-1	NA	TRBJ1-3	CASSLSGNAGNTIYF	TGCGCCAGCAGCTTATCAGGGAACGCTGGAAACACCATATATTTT
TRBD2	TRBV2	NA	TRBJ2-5	CASSPPWTSGSFVRETQYF	TGTGCCAGCAGTCCTCCATGGACTAGCGGGAGTTTCGTCAGAGAGACCCAGTACTTC
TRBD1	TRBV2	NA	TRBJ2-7	CASRGDRAGYEQYF	TGTGCCAGCAGAGGGGACAGGGCTGGCTACGAGCAGTACTTC